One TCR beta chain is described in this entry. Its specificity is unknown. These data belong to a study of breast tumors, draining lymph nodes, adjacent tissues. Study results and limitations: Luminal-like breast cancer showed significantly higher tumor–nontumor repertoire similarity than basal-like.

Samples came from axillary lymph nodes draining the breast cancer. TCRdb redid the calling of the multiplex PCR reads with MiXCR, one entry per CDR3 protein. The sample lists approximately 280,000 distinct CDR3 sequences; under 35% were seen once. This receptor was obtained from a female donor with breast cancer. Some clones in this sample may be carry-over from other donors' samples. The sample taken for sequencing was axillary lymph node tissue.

CDR3 sequence (DNA): TGTGCCAGTAGTATATTGCGGAACACTGAAGCTTTCTTT. This sequence encodes CASSILRNTEAFF. V gene TRBV19 combines with J gene TRBJ1-1; unclear D gene. Trimming shortened V by 2 bases and J by 1 base, and 5 bases separated the two germline ends. The CDR3 length is 13 residues. CDR1 and CDR2 from the germline V gene are LNHDA and SQIVND (reference sequence).